This entry lists 9 T cell receptor beta chains sequenced from one sample in a study of blood T cells in healthy people across ages. The authors ran a second PCR of about 6 to 11 cycles using a sample-barcoded 5' primer and a J-beta primer mix. TCRdb ran MiXCR on the 5' RACE reads and lists one entry per CDR3 protein. Of approximately 850,000 distinct CDR3 sequences listed, roughly 44% were seen once; the top ten hold 15% to 25%. Sequencing was performed on blood. All receptors derive from a man in his 60s in good health.

The rearrangement joins TRBV20-1 to TRBJ1-1; perhaps TRBD1 as D (5 bases). CDR3 size: 13 residues. Germline CDR1 reads DFQATT; CDR2 reads SNEGSKA (reference sequence). Trimming pared 1 base from V and 0 bases from J, leaving 6 bases between. The CDR3 nucleotides read TGCAGTGCTAGAGCGACAGTGAACACTGAAGCTTTCTTT. It translates to CSARATVNTEAFF.

CDR3 region: CASSEGTSGGPAKNIQYF. CDR3 in DNA: TGTGCCAGCAGTGAAGGGACTAGCGGGGGGCCAGCCAAAAACATTCAGTACTTC. The V gene is TRBV25-1, the J gene TRBJ2-4; TRBD2 aligns across 15 bases. The J segment lost 0 bases and the V segment lost 2 bases, leaving 2 bases of the junction unmatched. The CDR3 has 18 residues. Germline CDR1 is MGHDK and CDR2 is SYGVNS.

This clonotype was seen just once. This chain uses TRBV7-2 with TRBJ2-3, with D possibly matching TRBD2 (6 bases). Deletions cut 5 bases from V and 4 bases from J, with 13 bases between. Per germline, CDR1 SGHTA and CDR2 FQGNSA. The CDR3 totals 14 residues. CDR3 nucleotide sequence: TGTGCCAGCAGCCCGGGACTGATCGCAGATACGCAGTATTTT. Protein sequence: CASSPGLIADTQYF.

The chain couples TRBV5-1 to TRBJ2-7; no definite D call. Trimming cost V 4 bases and J 5 bases, with 19 bases left between them. CDR1 is SGHRS, CDR2 YFSETQ, per germline. The CDR3 runs to 15 residues. The CDR3, as DNA: TGCGCCAGCAGCGAAAGGACCGATCTCCTGGACGAGCAGTACTTC. It yields the protein CASSERTDLLDEQYF.

This chain uses TRBV20-1 with TRBJ2-7; D is possibly TRBD2 (6 bases). V was clipped by 2 bases and J by 6 bases, with 20 bases between them. This CDR3 has 15 residues. The germline CDR1 and CDR2 sequences are DFQATT and SNEGSKA (reference sequence). This CDR3 is CSARSGAIGSGEQYF. CDR3 bases: TGCAGTGCTAGATCCGGGGCAATCGGGAGCGGCGAGCAGTACTTC.

This clonotype was found a few times. V gene TRBV7-2 combines with J gene TRBJ1-5; no clear D. V lost 1 base, J lost 5 bases, and 24 bases lay in between. Germline CDR1 and CDR2: SGHTA and FQGNSA. The CDR3 has 19 amino acids. Written as DNA, the CDR3 is TGTGCCAGCAGCTTAGTTGGTACGAGCGAATACCGGCAGTATCAGCCCCAGCATTTT. It encodes CASSLVGTSEYRQYQPQHF.

This chain connects TRBV5-1 to TRBJ2-3; D possibly corresponds to TRBD2 (5 bases). The CDR3 is made up of 15 amino acids. Looked up from germline, CDR1 is SGHRS and CDR2 is YFSETQ. Trimming pared 4 bases from V and 8 bases from J, leaving 20 bases between. CDR3 sequence (DNA): TGCGCCAGCAGCCCGGGGTCTGAATGGTCTGGTACGCAGTATTTT. Translation: CASSPGSEWSGTQYF.

Turning to this clonotype: One end of the junction is discordant with germline, which a read error may explain. The V gene is TRBV12-3 or TRBV12-4, the J gene TRBJ1-1, with D possibly TRBD1 on 6 matching bases. The CDR3 totals 15 residues. CDR3 in amino acids: CASSPVGTPNPEAFF. DNA of the CDR3: TGTGCCAGCAGTCCGGTCGGGACACCGAACCCTGAAGCTTTCTTT.

V and J are TRBV9 and TRBJ2-5; possibly TRBD1 for D (6 bases). With 0 bases removed from V and 3 bases from J, the gap between germline ends came to 9 bases. Germline-derived CDR1 and CDR2 are SGDLS and YYNGEE. The CDR3 extends over 14 amino acids. The CDR3 sequence: CASSVEGTKETQYF. In nucleotides, the CDR3 is TGTGCCAGCAGCGTAGAGGGGACAAAAGAGACCCAGTACTTC.